This T cell receptor (beta chain) appears in the sequencing data of a study of blood T cell repertoires in COVID-19. V was pared by 0 bases and J by 3 bases, with 7 bases between. The germline V gene encodes CDR1 SGHRS and CDR2 YFSETQ. The CDR3 length is 13 residues. Per the authors' pipeline: Using reference gene primer amplification, nucleated cell counts were estimated. Sequencing was performed with immunoSEQ multiplex PCR; in TCRdb, only in-frame clones are kept and a portion is missing. The V and J calls and clone size were taken over from that table, and D and trimming were inferred from the DNA. In the table there are roughly 100,000 clones, roughly 84% of which are singletons.

This chain uses TRBV5-1 with TRBJ2-7; no clear D gene. The source of this sequence is a human donor in a cohort sampled during active or convalescent COVID-19. Sequencing was carried out using peripheral blood. CDR3 loop: CASSLELVYEQYF. In DNA, the CDR3 is TGCGCCAGCAGCTTGGAATTAGTCTACGAGCAGTACTTC.